This T cell receptor beta chain is from a study of T cell responses to AZD1222 COVID-19 vaccine. The CDR3 consists of 21 residues. V was trimmed by 4 bases and J by 0 bases, leaving 28 bases between them. Germline CDR1 is SGHVS and CDR2 is FQNEAQ. Produced via immunoSEQ multiplex PCR; TCRdb's table is partial and in-frame only. This table has some 150,000 clones, more than 70% appearing once. This TCR was sampled from an adult who received the AZD1222 COVID-19 vaccine. Here the sequenced sample was peripheral blood, taken 28 days after the second AZD1222 dose. The chain combines TRBV7-8 with TRBJ1-3; no definite D call. CDR3 loop: CASSSRPIVVTGSRSGNTIYF. CDR3 in DNA: TGTGCCAGCAGCTCCCGCCCCATCGTTGTCACCGGGAGCCGCTCTGGAAACACCATATATTTT. The whole variable domain, remainder taken from reference TRBV7-8 and TRBJ1-3, is GAGVSQSPRYKVAKRGQDVALRCDPISGHVSLFWYQQALGQGPEFLTYFQNEAQLDKSGLPSDRFFAERPEGSVSTLKIQRTQQEDSAVYLCASSSRPIVVTGSRSGNTIYFGEGSWLTVV.